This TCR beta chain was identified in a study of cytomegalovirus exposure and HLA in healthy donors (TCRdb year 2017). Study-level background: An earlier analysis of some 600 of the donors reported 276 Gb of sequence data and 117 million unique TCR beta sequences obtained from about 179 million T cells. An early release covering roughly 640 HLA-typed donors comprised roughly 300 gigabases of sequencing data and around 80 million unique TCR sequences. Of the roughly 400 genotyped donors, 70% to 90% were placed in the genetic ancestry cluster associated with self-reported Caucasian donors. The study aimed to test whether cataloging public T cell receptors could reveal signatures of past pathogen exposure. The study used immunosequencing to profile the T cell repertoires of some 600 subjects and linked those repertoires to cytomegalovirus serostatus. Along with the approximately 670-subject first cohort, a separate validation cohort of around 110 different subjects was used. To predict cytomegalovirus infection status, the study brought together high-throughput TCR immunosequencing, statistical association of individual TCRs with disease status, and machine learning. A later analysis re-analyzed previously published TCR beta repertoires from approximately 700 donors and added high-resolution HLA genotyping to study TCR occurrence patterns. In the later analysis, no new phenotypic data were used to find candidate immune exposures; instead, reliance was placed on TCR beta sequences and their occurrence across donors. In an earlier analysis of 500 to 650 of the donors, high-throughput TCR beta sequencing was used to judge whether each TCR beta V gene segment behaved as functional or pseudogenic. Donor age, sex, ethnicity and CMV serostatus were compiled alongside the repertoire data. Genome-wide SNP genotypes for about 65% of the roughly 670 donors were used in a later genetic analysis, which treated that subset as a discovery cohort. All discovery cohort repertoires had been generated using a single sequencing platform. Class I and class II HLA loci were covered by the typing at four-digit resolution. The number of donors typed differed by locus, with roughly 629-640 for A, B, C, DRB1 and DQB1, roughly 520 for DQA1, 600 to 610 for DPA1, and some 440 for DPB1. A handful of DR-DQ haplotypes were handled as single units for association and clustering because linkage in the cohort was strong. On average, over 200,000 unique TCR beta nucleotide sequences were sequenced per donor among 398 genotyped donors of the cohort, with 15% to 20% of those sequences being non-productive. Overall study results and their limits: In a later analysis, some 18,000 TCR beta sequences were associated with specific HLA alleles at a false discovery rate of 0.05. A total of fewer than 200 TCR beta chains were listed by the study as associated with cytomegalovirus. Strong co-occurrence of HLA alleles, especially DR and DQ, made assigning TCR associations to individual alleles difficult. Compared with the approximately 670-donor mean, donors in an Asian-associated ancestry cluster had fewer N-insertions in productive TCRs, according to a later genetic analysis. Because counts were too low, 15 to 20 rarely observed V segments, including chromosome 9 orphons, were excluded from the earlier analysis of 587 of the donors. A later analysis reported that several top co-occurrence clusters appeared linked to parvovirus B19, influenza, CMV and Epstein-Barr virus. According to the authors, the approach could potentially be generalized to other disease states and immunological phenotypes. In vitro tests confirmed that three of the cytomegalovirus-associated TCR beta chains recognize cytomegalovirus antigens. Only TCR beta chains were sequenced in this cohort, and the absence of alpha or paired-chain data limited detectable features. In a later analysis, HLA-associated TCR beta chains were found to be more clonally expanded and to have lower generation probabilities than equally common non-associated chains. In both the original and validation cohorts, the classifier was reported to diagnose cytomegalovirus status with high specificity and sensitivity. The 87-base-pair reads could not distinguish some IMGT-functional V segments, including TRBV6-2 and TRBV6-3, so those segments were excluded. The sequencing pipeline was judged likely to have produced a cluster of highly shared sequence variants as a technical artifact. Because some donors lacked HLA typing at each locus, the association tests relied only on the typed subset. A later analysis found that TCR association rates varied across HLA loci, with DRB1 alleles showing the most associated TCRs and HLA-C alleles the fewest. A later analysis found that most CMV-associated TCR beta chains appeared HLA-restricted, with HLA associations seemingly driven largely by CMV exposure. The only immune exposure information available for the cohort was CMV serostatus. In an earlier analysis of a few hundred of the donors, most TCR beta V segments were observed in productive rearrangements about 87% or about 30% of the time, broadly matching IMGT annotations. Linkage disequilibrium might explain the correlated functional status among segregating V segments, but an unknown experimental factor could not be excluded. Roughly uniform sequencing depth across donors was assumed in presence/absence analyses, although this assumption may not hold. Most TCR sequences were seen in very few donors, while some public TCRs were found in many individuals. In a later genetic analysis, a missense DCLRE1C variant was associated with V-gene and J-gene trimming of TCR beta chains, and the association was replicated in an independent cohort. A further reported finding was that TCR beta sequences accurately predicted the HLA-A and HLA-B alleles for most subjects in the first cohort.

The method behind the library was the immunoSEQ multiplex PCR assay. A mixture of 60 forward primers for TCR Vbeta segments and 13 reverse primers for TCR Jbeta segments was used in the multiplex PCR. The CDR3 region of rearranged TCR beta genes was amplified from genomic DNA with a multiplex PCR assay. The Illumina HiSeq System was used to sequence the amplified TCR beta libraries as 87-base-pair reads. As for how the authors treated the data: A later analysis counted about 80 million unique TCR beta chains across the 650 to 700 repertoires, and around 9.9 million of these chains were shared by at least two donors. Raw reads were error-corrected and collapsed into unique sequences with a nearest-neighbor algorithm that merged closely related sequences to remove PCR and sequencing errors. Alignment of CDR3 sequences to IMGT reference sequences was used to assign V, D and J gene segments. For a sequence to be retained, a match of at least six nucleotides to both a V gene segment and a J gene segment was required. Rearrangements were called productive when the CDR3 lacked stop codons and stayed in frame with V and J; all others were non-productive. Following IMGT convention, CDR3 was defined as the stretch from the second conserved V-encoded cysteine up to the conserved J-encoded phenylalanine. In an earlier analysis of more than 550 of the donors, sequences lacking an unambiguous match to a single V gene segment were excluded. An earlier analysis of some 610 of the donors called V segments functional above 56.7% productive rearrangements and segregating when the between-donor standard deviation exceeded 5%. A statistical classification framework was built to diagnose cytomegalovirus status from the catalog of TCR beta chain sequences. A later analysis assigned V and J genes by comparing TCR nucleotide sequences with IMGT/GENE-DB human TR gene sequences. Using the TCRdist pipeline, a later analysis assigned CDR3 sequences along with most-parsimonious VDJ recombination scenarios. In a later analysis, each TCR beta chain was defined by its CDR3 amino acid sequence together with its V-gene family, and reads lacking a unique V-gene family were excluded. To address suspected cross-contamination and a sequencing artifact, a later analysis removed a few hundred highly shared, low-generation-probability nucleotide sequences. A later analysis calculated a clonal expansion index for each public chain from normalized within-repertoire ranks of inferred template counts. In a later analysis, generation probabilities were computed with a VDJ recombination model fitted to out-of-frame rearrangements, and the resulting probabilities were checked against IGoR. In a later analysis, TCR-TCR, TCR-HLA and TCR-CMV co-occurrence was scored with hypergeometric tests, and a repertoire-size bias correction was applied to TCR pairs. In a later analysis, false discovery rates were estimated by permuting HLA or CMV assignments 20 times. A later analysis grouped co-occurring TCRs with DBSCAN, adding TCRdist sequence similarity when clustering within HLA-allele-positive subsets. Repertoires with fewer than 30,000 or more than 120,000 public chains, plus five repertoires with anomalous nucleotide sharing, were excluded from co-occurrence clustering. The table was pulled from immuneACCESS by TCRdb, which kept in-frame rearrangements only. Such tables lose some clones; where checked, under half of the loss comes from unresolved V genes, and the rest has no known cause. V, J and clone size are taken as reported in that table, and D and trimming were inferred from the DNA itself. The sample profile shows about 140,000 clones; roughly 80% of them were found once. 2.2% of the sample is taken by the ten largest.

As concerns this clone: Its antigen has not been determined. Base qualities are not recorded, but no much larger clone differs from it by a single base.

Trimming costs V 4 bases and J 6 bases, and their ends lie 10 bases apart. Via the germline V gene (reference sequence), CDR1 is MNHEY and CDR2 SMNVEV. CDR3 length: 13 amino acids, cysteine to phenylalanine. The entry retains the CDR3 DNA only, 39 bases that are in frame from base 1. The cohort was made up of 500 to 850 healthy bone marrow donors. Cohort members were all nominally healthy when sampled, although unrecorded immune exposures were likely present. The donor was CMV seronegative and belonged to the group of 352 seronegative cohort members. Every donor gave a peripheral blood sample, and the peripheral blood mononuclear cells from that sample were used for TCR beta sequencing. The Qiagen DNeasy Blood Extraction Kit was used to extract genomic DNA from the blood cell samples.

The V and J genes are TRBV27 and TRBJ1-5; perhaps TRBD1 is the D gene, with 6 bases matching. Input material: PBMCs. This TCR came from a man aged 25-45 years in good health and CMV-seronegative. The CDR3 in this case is CASSWGLGQPQHF. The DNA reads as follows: TGTGCCAGCAGTTGGGGGCTCGGTCAGCCCCAGCATTTT.